A selection of T cell receptor beta chains follows, all from one sample in a study of T cell responses to AZD1222 COVID-19 vaccine. Clones were read by immunoSEQ multiplex PCR, and TCRdb kept only the in-frame ones, dropping some. This table holds around 130,000 clones, nearly 90% found once. Source: peripheral blood, taken 28 days after the second AZD1222 dose. The receptors originated from an adult who received the AZD1222 COVID-19 vaccine. Each CDR3 is given with its conserved first and last residue. Each record gives: clone size, V gene, J gene, D gene, CDR3 protein, CDR3 DNA. A D gene is named only where the DNA matches it firmly. Clone size is not always given. Where it is, it says once, few, many or a class for expanded clones.

clone size: NA; V gene: TRBV12-5; J gene: TRBJ2-7; D gene: NA; CDR3 protein: CASGQAGWNEQYF; CDR3 DNA: TGTGCTAGTGGTCAAGCCGGGTGGAACGAGCAGTACTTC
clone size: NA; V gene: TRBV19; J gene: TRBJ1-5; D gene: NA; CDR3 protein: CASHPGYSNQPQHF; CDR3 DNA: TGTGCCAGTCACCCGGGGTATAGCAATCAGCCCCAGCATTTT
clone size: few; V gene: TRBV27; J gene: TRBJ1-5; D gene: TRBD1; CDR3 protein: CASSSGGVRSNQPQHF; CDR3 DNA: TGTGCCAGCAGTTCAGGGGGCGTTAGGAGCAATCAGCCCCAGCATTTT
clone size: NA; V gene: TRBV7-2; J gene: TRBJ1-5; D gene: NA; CDR3 protein: CASSGGSYQPQHF; CDR3 DNA: TGTGCCAGCAGCGGGGGCAGCTATCAGCCCCAGCATTTT
clone size: NA; V gene: TRBV6-5; J gene: TRBJ1-4; D gene: TRBD1; CDR3 protein: CASRTGTGVEKLFF; CDR3 DNA: TGTGCCAGCAGAACCGGGACAGGGGTTGAAAAACTGTTTTTT
clone size: NA; V gene: TRBV6-5; J gene: TRBJ2-7; D gene: TRBD2; CDR3 protein: CASSLSGIEQYF; CDR3 DNA: TGTGCCAGCAGCCTTAGCGGGATCGAGCAGTACTTC
clone size: NA; V gene: TRBV5-4; J gene: TRBJ2-7; D gene: TRBD2; CDR3 protein: CASSLAGTSGRAGEQYF; CDR3 DNA: TGTGCCAGCAGCTTGGCCGGGACTAGCGGGAGGGCTGGGGAGCAGTACTTC
clone size: NA; V gene: TRBV12-5; J gene: TRBJ1-1; D gene: NA; CDR3 protein: CASGPTPLGEAFF; CDR3 DNA: TGTGCTAGTGGTCCCACCCCCCTCGGCGAAGCTTTCTTT
clone size: NA; V gene: TRBV7-8; J gene: TRBJ2-1; D gene: TRBD1; CDR3 protein: CASSLRVGSGTGSSYNEQFF; CDR3 DNA: TGTGCCAGCAGCCTCCGCGTCGGGTCTGGGACAGGGAGTTCCTACAATGAGCAGTTCTTC
clone size: NA; V gene: TRBV7-9; J gene: TRBJ1-4; D gene: NA; CDR3 protein: CASSLRRIATNEKLFF; CDR3 DNA: TGTGCCAGCAGCTTAAGACGGATTGCAACTAATGAAAAACTGTTTTTT
clone size: NA; V gene: TRBV21-1; J gene: TRBJ2-3; D gene: NA; CDR3 protein: CATAEGDPWPDTQYF; CDR3 DNA: TGTGCCACCGCCGAAGGAGACCCTTGGCCAGATACGCAGTATTTT
clone size: NA; V gene: TRBV11-3; J gene: TRBJ2-4; D gene: NA; CDR3 protein: CASSLESGNIQYF; CDR3 DNA: TGTGCCAGCAGCTTAGAAAGCGGAAACATTCAGTACTTC
clone size: few; V gene: TRBV7-2; J gene: TRBJ2-1; D gene: TRBD2; CDR3 protein: CASSSLAGEQFF; CDR3 DNA: TGTGCCAGCAGCTCCCTAGCGGGGGAGCAGTTCTTC
clone size: NA; V gene: TRBV6-5; J gene: TRBJ1-1; D gene: NA; CDR3 protein: CASSWDTNTEAFF; CDR3 DNA: TGTGCCAGCAGTTGGGACACGAACACTGAAGCTTTCTTT
clone size: NA; V gene: TRBV6-5; J gene: TRBJ1-6; D gene: TRBD1; CDR3 protein: CASSYSDRGPDSPLHF; CDR3 DNA: TGTGCCAGCAGTTACTCAGACAGGGGGCCCGATTCACCCCTCCACTTT
clone size: NA; V gene: TRBV11-3; J gene: TRBJ2-1; D gene: NA; CDR3 protein: CASSLQNEQFF; CDR3 DNA: TGTGCCAGCAGCTTACAAAATGAGCAGTTCTTC
clone size: NA; V gene: TRBV29-1; J gene: TRBJ2-5; D gene: TRBD2; CDR3 protein: CSVERDYKETQYF; CDR3 DNA: TGCAGCGTTGAAAGGGACTACAAAGAGACCCAGTACTTC
clone size: NA; V gene: TRBV7-9; J gene: TRBJ1-1; D gene: TRBD1; CDR3 protein: CASSQDRGDTEAFF; CDR3 DNA: TGTGCCAGCAGCCAAGACAGGGGGGACACTGAAGCTTTCTTT
clone size: NA; V gene: TRBV6-5; J gene: TRBJ1-5; D gene: NA; CDR3 protein: CASSAGNQPQHF; CDR3 DNA: TGTGCCAGCAGCGCGGGAAATCAGCCCCAGCATTTT
clone size: NA; V gene: TRBV18; J gene: TRBJ1-2; D gene: TRBD1; CDR3 protein: CASSPDRDYGYTF; CDR3 DNA: TGTGCCAGCTCACCGGACAGGGACTATGGCTACACCTTC
clone size: NA; V gene: TRBV18; J gene: TRBJ1-5; D gene: NA; CDR3 protein: CASSPSGYQPQHF; CDR3 DNA: TGTGCCAGCTCACCGTCGGGCTATCAGCCCCAGCATTTT
clone size: NA; V gene: TRBV7-8; J gene: TRBJ1-1; D gene: NA; CDR3 protein: CASSLWMNTEAFF; CDR3 DNA: TGTGCCAGCAGCTTATGGATGAACACTGAAGCTTTCTTT
clone size: NA; V gene: TRBV28; J gene: TRBJ1-1; D gene: NA; CDR3 protein: CASSFGGRRNTEAFF; CDR3 DNA: TGTGCCAGCAGTTTCGGGGGGCGTCGGAACACTGAAGCTTTCTTT
clone size: NA; V gene: TRBV6-5; J gene: TRBJ1-4; D gene: NA; CDR3 protein: CASSYSSRGNEKLFF; CDR3 DNA: TGTGCCAGCAGTTACTCATCCAGGGGTAATGAAAAACTGTTTTTT
clone size: few; V gene: TRBV28; J gene: TRBJ1-1; D gene: NA; CDR3 protein: CASSLPAGVGYTEAFF; CDR3 DNA: TGTGCCAGCAGTTTACCCGCAGGGGTCGGGTACACTGAAGCTTTCTTT
clone size: NA; V gene: TRBV19; J gene: TRBJ1-5; D gene: NA; CDR3 protein: CASSYFREVEGQPQHF; CDR3 DNA: TGTGCCAGTAGTTATTTCCGGGAGGTTGAAGGTCAGCCCCAGCATTTT
clone size: NA; V gene: TRBV2; J gene: TRBJ1-3; D gene: TRBD1; CDR3 protein: CASSLTGASGNTIYF; CDR3 DNA: TGTGCCAGCAGTCTTACAGGGGCCTCTGGAAACACCATATATTTT
clone size: NA; V gene: TRBV4-1; J gene: TRBJ2-5; D gene: TRBD1; CDR3 protein: CASSQDPRDRTFRETQYF; CDR3 DNA: TGCGCCAGCAGCCAAGATCCCCGGGACAGGACGTTTCGAGAGACCCAGTACTTC
clone size: NA; V gene: TRBV7-3; J gene: TRBJ1-1; D gene: NA; CDR3 protein: CASSFAEAGFTEAFF; CDR3 DNA: TGTGCCAGCAGCTTTGCGGAGGCGGGGTTTACTGAAGCTTTCTTT
clone size: NA; V gene: TRBV5-4; J gene: TRBJ1-2; D gene: NA; CDR3 protein: CASSWGTGGPHF; CDR3 DNA: TGTGCCAGCAGCTGGGGGACGGGGGGTCCCCACTTC
clone size: NA; V gene: TRBV30; J gene: TRBJ2-5; D gene: TRBD2; CDR3 protein: CAWTFGGGREETQYF; CDR3 DNA: TGTGCCTGGACCTTTGGCGGGGGGCGGGAAGAGACCCAGTACTTC
clone size: NA; V gene: TRBV11-1; J gene: TRBJ1-1; D gene: TRBD1; CDR3 protein: CASSLRTGGITEAFF; CDR3 DNA: TGTGCCAGCAGCCTCCGGACAGGGGGTATCACTGAAGCTTTCTTT
clone size: NA; V gene: TRBV2; J gene: TRBJ1-2; D gene: TRBD1; CDR3 protein: CASSVGTAYGYTF; CDR3 DNA: TGTGCCAGCAGCGTAGGGACAGCCTATGGCTACACCTTC
clone size: NA; V gene: TRBV5-6; J gene: TRBJ1-2; D gene: TRBD1; CDR3 protein: CASSPGQGAVGYGYTF; CDR3 DNA: TGTGCCAGCAGCCCGGGACAGGGGGCAGTGGGCTATGGCTACACCTTC
clone size: NA; V gene: TRBV9; J gene: TRBJ2-3; D gene: NA; CDR3 protein: CASSPVRGTPQVDTQYF; CDR3 DNA: TGTGCCAGCAGCCCAGTTAGGGGGACTCCACAAGTAGATACGCAGTATTTT
clone size: once; V gene: TRBV7-8; J gene: TRBJ1-4; D gene: TRBD1; CDR3 protein: CASSLLQGEEEKLFF; CDR3 DNA: TGTGCCAGCAGCTTACTACAGGGGGAAGAAGAAAAACTGTTTTTT
clone size: NA; V gene: TRBV2; J gene: TRBJ1-2; D gene: TRBD1; CDR3 protein: CASRGTGLYGYTF; CDR3 DNA: TGTGCCAGCAGGGGGACAGGACTCTATGGCTACACCTTC
clone size: NA; V gene: TRBV3-1/TRBV3-2; J gene: TRBJ2-3; D gene: TRBD2; CDR3 protein: CASSQLAGGLDTQYF; CDR3 DNA: TGTGCCAGCAGCCAACTAGCGGGAGGGCTGGATACGCAGTATTTT
clone size: NA; V gene: TRBV5-4; J gene: TRBJ1-2; D gene: TRBD1; CDR3 protein: CASSWTGGTLSGYTF; CDR3 DNA: TGTGCCAGCAGCTGGACAGGGGGAACTCTAAGTGGCTACACCTTC
clone size: NA; V gene: TRBV19; J gene: TRBJ2-7; D gene: NA; CDR3 protein: CASSTRPLTYEQYF; CDR3 DNA: TGTGCCAGTAGTACAAGGCCCCTAACCTACGAGCAGTACTTC
clone size: NA; V gene: TRBV19; J gene: TRBJ2-7; D gene: NA; CDR3 protein: CASSNRDTSYEQYF; CDR3 DNA: TGTGCCAGTAGTAACCGGGACACCTCCTACGAGCAGTACTTC
clone size: NA; V gene: TRBV4-2; J gene: TRBJ2-3; D gene: TRBD2; CDR3 protein: CASSLQLGLVEDTQYF; CDR3 DNA: TGTGCCAGCAGCCTTCAACTGGGACTAGTAGAAGATACGCAGTATTTT
clone size: NA; V gene: TRBV19; J gene: TRBJ2-3; D gene: TRBD2; CDR3 protein: CASSELAGGPNTQYF; CDR3 DNA: TGTGCCAGTAGCGAACTAGCGGGGGGGCCAAATACGCAGTATTTT
clone size: NA; V gene: TRBV29-1; J gene: TRBJ2-1; D gene: NA; CDR3 protein: CSVGPVVWGNEQFF; CDR3 DNA: TGCAGCGTTGGTCCTGTGGTTTGGGGGAATGAGCAGTTCTTC